This T cell receptor (beta chain) came from a study of regulatory T cells in long-lasting Graves disease. Relying on iRepertoire HTBI primers and Arm-PCR of CDR3 regions, the team built TCR beta libraries. TCRdb re-called the multiplex PCR reads through MiXCR, storing one row per CDR3 protein. Of 350,000 to 550,000 distinct CDR3 sequences in the sample, 15% to 20% were seen once. The length of the CDR3 is 14 residues. Germline CDR1 reads MNHEY; CDR2 reads SMNVEV (reference sequence). The V and J ends lost 8 bases and 4 bases, in that order; junction bases with no gene match: 9. Time point denoted: newly diagnosed GD, antithyroid drugs for less than 3 months. The TCR library was prepared using RNA isolated from PBMCs. Study observations and caveats: When disease was persistent, TRBV28, TRBJ1-2 and TRBJ2-5 were the favored segments. Persistent Graves' cases showed lower TCR diversity than newly diagnosed cases.

This clonotype was found many times. No antigen is known for it. The sample was also reused in another study, on T cells in Graves' hyperthyroidism and ophthalmopathy. That report notes: Stable Graves' hyperthyroidism meant no ophthalmopathy progression within 18 months.

The sequences come from peripheral blood mononuclear cells (PBMCs), collected at new diagnosis, from a patient treated with antithyroid drugs. This receptor was identified in a young woman with Graves disease. The chain links TRBV27 to TRBJ2-7; 9 bases are a match to TRBD1. The CDR3 loop reads CASSPGTGIYEQYF. CDR3 DNA sequence: TGTGCCAGCTCACCCGGGACAGGGATATACGAGCAGTACTTC.